This entry lists 5 T cell receptor beta chains sequenced from one sample in a study of beta chain features in type 1 diabetes. Broader study findings: Researchers report that Type 1 diabetes patients had moderately but significantly shorter TCRB CDR3s across all four CD4+ subsets.

These receptors are not linked to any known antigen. Reverse transcription of all isolated RNA meant that expressed TCRB transcripts were sequenced. Method: immunoSEQ multiplex PCR; TCRdb's copy keeps in-frame clones and lacks some. The table has under 850,000 clones, roughly an eighth seen once; the top ten hold 0.02% to 0.025%. The sample consisted of naive CD4+ T cells from blood. These receptors all stem from a man between 18 and 29 years old with type 1 diabetes.

The rearrangement uses TRBV6-4 and TRBJ2-2; D is unclear. V was trimmed by 4 bases and J by 4 bases, leaving 16 bases between them. CDR3 length equals 16 residues. The germline CDR1 and CDR2 sequences are MRHNA and SNTAGT. The CDR3 here is CASSVQSGAGTGELFF. The CDR3 DNA sequence: TGTGCCAGCAGTGTCCAAAGTGGCGCCGGCACCGGGGAGCTGTTTTTT.

This clone turned up a few times. J is TRBJ2-5 and V is TRBV30; 10 bases fit TRBD2. Germline CDR1 reads GTSNPN; CDR2 reads SVGIG (reference sequence). CDR3 size: 16 residues. Losses at the gene ends were 2 bases for V and 7 bases for J; bases not matched to a gene: 13. CDR3 DNA sequence: TGTGCCTGGAGTCCCCCCGCTAGCGGGGGTTGGGGGACCCAGTACTTC. Translated: CAWSPPASGGWGTQYF.

The rearrangement links TRBV9 to TRBJ2-2; D is tentatively TRBD1 or TRBD2 (5 bases each). This CDR3 is built from 14 residues. The germline CDR1 and CDR2 sequences are SGDLS and YYNGEE. Trimming removed 3 bases from V and 6 bases from J, with 12 bases in between. The CDR3 is CASSGGPAPGELFF. CDR3 coding DNA: TGTGCCAGCAGCGGGGGACCGGCACCCGGGGAGCTGTTTTTT.

This clone was seen more than once but under ten times. The chain uses TRBV28 and TRBJ2-7, with D possibly called TRBD1 or TRBD2 (5 bases each). Germline CDR1 reads MDHEN; CDR2 reads SYDVKM. This CDR3 has 14 residues. V lost 5 bases and J 7 bases, leaving 18 bases between the germline ends. CDR3 amino acids: CASSPPGTEGEQYF. Written as DNA, the CDR3 is TGTGCCAGCAGTCCTCCCGGGACCGAGGGAGAGCAGTACTTC.

This clone was observed a few times. The chain recombines TRBV7-2 with TRBJ1-1; D call uncertain. Germline V gene sequence: CDR1 SGHTA, CDR2 FQGNSA. This CDR3 comprises 11 residues. V was cut by 3 bases and J by 8 bases, with 7 bases left in between. This chain's CDR3 is CASSFLAEAFF. The CDR3 bases are TGTGCCAGCAGCTTCCTCGCAGAAGCTTTCTTT.